This T cell receptor beta chain was identified in a study of T-cell memory formation after mild COVID-19. General observations from the study: Within pre-infection memory, some responding clones were found, suggesting cross-reactive memory joined.

The CDR3 has 13 residues. CDR1 is DFQATT and CDR2 is SNEGSKA in the germline V gene (reference sequence). The V segment lost 8 bases and the J segment 2 bases; nucleotides outside the gene matches: 6. Each CDR3 protein is one row after TCRdb ran MiXCR on the 5' RACE reads. The sample yields roughly 300,000 distinct CDR3 sequences, roughly 15% seen once. This clonotype was detected a few times. The antigen is not known. The gene calls are TRBV20-1 and TRBJ2-3, with 8 bases identical to TRBD2. The receptor was isolated from a man in his late teens or twenties who had mild COVID-19 (a few samples of this study predate the infection). Cell type and time point are not known. Source material: PBMCs or a T cell subset sorted from them (not recorded which). CDR3 sequence: CSPVLADTDTQYF. In DNA, the CDR3 is TGCAGTCCTGTACTAGCGGACACAGATACGCAGTATTTT.